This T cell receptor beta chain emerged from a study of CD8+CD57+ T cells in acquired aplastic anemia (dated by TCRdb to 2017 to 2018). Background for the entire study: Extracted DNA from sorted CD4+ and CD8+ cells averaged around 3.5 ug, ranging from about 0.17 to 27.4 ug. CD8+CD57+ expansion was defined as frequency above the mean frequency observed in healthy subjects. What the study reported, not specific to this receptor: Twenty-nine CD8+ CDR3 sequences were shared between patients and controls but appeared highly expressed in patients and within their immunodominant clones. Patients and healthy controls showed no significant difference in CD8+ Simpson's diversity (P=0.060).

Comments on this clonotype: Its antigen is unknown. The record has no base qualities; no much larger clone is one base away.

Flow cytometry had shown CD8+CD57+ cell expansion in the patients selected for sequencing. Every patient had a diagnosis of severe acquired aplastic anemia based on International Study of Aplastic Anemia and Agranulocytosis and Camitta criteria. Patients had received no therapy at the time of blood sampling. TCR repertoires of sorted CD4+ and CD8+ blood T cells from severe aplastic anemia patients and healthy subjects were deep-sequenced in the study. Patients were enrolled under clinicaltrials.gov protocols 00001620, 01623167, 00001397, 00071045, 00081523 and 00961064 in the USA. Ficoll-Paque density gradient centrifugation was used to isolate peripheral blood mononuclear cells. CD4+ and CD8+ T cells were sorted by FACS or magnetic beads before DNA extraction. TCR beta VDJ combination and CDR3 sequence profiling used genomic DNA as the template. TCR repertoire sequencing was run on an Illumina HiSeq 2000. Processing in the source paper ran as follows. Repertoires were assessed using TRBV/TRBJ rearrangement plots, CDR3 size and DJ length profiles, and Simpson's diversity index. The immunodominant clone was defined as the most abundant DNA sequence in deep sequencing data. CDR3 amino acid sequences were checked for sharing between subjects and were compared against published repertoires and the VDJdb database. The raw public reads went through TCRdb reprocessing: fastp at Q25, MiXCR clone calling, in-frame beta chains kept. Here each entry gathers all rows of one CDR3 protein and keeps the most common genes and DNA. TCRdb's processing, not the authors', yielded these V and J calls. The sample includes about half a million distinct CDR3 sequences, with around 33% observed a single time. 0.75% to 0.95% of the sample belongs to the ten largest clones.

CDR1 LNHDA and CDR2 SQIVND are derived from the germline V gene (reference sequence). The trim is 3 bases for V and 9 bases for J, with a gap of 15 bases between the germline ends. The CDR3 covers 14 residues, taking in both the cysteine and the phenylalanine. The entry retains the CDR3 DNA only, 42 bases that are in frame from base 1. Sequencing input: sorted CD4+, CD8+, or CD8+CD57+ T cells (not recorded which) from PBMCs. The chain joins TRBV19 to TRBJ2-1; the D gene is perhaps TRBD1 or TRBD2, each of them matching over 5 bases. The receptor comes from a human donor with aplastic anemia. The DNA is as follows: TGTGCCAGTAGTATTACAGGACTTCAGGGTGAGCAGTTCTTC. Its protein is CASSITGLQGEQFF. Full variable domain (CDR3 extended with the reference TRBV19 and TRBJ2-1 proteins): DGGITQSPKYLFRKEGQNVTLSCEQNLNHDAMYWYRQDPGQGLRLIYYSQIVNDFQKGDIAEGYSVSREKKESFPLTVTSAQKNPTAFYLCASSITGLQGEQFFGPGTRLTVL.